This entry lists 20 T cell receptor beta chains sequenced from one sample in a study of blood T cells in healthy people across ages. Through a sample-barcoded 5' primer and a J-beta primer mix, a second PCR was run for 7 to 11 cycles. TCRdb reprocessed the 5' RACE reads with MiXCR, giving one entry per CDR3 protein. The data show about 840,000 distinct CDR3 sequences, roughly 29% seen once. These records were also assigned to another study, of T cells of mothers and their children.

Sequenced: blood. These receptors were obtained from a woman in her thirties or forties in good health.

As for this clonotype: An end of the junction does not agree with germline; a read error may underlie this. This chain joins TRBV3-1 and TRBJ2-7, with TRBD1 matching over 7 bases. The germline V gene encodes CDR1 LGHDT and CDR2 YNNKEL (reference sequence). The CDR3 sequence is 13 residues long. CDR3: CANSPGQPYEQYF. The CDR3 coding sequence is TGTGCCAACAGCCCGGGACAGCCCTACGAGCAGTACTTC.

This clonotype was picked up a small number of times. The CDR3 loop reads CASSSQTVNTEAFF. Written as DNA, the CDR3 is TGCGCCAGCAGCTCCCAGACGGTGAACACTGAAGCTTTCTTT. The chain couples TRBV5-1 to TRBJ1-1; D not certain. The ends were cut back, 3 bases at V and 0 bases at J, with 9 bases in the middle. Germline V gives CDR1 SGHRS, CDR2 YFSETQ. This CDR3 region has 14 residues.

This clonotype was seen repeatedly, ten times or more. The gene calls are TRBV28 and TRBJ2-7; D perhaps matches TRBD1 (5 bases). Trimming cost V 6 bases and J 6 bases, with 15 bases left between them. Per germline, CDR1 MDHEN and CDR2 SYDVKM. The CDR3 covers 13 residues. CDR3 residues: CASSRRRGFEQYF. Written as DNA, the CDR3 is TGTGCCAGCAGCCGTCGAAGGGGTTTCGAGCAGTACTTC.

The chain links TRBV14 to TRBJ2-2; D is undetermined. CDR1 is SGHDN and CDR2 is FVKESK in the germline V gene. The V end was cut by 3 bases, the J end by 4 bases, with 15 bases between. CDR3 length: 16 residues. CDR3 loop: CASSHDMGFITGELFF. DNA of the CDR3: TGTGCCAGCAGCCACGACATGGGTTTCATCACCGGGGAGCTGTTTTTT.

This clonotype was found a few times. The chain has TRBV7-9 and TRBJ1-4; the match to TRBD1 covers 10 bases. V dropped 5 bases and J dropped 7; count of bases not matched to a gene: 7. Germline loops: CDR1 SEHNR, CDR2 FQNEAQ (reference sequence). The CDR3 loop spans 15 amino acids. The CDR3 DNA sequence: TGTGCCAGCAGCCCGACCGGGACAGGGGTTGAAAAACTGTTTTTT. As protein: CASSPTGTGVEKLFF. The full variable domain, with the rest looked up from reference TRBV7-9 and TRBJ1-4, is DTGVSQNPRHKITKRGQNVTFRCDPISEHNRLYWYRQTLGQGPEFLTYFQNEAQLEKSRLLSDRFSAERPKGSFSTLEIQRTEQGDSAMYLCASSPTGTGVEKLFFGSGTQLSVL.

Regarding this clonotype: Being one base from a much bigger clone, this may be a read error. The chain carries TRBV7-3 and TRBJ2-1; D unclear. The J call may be faulty, since TRBJ2-7 better matches the DNA end. CDR3 length: 12 amino acids. Per the germline V gene, CDR1 is SGHTA and CDR2 is FQGTGA. The CDR3 spells CASSLMGNEQYF. CDR3 nucleotides: TGTGCCAGCAGCTTAATGGGCAATGAGCAGTACTTC.

The sample holds many counts of this clonotype. The chain employs TRBV29-1 and TRBJ1-2; D is unresolved. Germline values: CDR1 SQVTM, CDR2 ANQGSEA. The CDR3 is 12 residues long. Trimming left V 5 bases short and J 3 bases short, with 10 bases between. The CDR3 is CSVTGVDYGYTF. The DNA for the CDR3 is TGCAGCGTTACCGGGGTAGACTATGGCTACACCTTC.

The chain carries TRBV20-1 and TRBJ2-3; D is uncertain. In germline, CDR1 is DFQATT, CDR2 SNEGSKA (reference sequence). The CDR3 spans 15 residues. Trimming pared 0 bases from V and 11 bases from J, leaving 21 bases between. CDR3 sequence: CSAREIGAPRQMQYF. CDR3 nucleotide sequence: TGCAGTGCTAGAGAAATTGGAGCTCCCAGGCAGATGCAGTATTTT.

Comments on this clonotype: This clone may be a read error of a much larger clone one base away. The chain has TRBV5-5 and TRBJ2-4, with D possibly matching TRBD2 (6 bases). The CDR3 loop spans 15 amino acids. The V gene's germline CDR1 is SGHKS and CDR2 YYEKEE (reference sequence). The CDR3: CANSLDPGLGNIQYF. The CDR3 bases are TGTGCCAACAGCTTGGATCCGGGACTCGGAAACATTCAGTACTTC.

The chain joins TRBV27 to TRBJ2-3; D is perhaps TRBD2 (5 bases). Trimming cost V 9 bases and J 4 bases, with 11 bases left between them. The CDR3 spans 12 residues. The germline V gene has CDR1 MNHEY and CDR2 SMNVEV (reference sequence). The CDR3 nucleotides read TGTGCCAGATCGAGGGCCCCAGATACGCAGTATTTT. Amino acid sequence: CARSRAPDTQYF.

Note on this clonotype: A much larger clone differs from this one at a single base, so this may be a read error. J is TRBJ1-1 and V is TRBV28; D call uncertain. The CDR3 spans 12 residues. Germline lookup yields CDR1 MDHEN and CDR2 SYDVKM. The CDR3 nucleotides are TGTGTCAGCAGCCTCGGGCCCTACGAAGCTTTCTTT. It encodes CVSSLGPYEAFF.

This clonotype was counted a few times. The chain is built from TRBV7-9 and TRBJ2-1, with TRBD2 matching 10 bases. J was trimmed by 0 bases and V by 2 bases; bases with no gene match: 13. Germline CDR1 is SEHNR and CDR2 is FQNEAQ (reference sequence). The CDR3 consists of 20 residues. The CDR3 spells CASSLTRTSGKRYSYNEQFF. The CDR3 region has the DNA TGTGCCAGCAGCTTAACCCGGACTAGCGGCAAAAGATACTCCTACAATGAGCAGTTCTTC.

This sequence joins TRBV5-4 and TRBJ1-1; D gene ambiguous. This CDR3 spans 14 amino acids. The germline V and J ends were trimmed by 4 bases and 0 bases, with 10 bases remaining between them. CDR1 and CDR2 (germline): SGHNT, YYREEE (reference sequence). CDR3 in DNA: TGTGCCAGCAGCCAGATTACAGTGAACACTGAAGCTTTCTTT. Encoded protein: CASSQITVNTEAFF.

In its sample, this clonotype was seen many times. The V and J genes are TRBV28 and TRBJ1-2; 9 nucleotides line up with TRBD1. This CDR3 comprises 15 residues. V lost 1 base, J lost 8 bases, and 8 bases stayed unmatched. Looked up from germline, CDR1 is MDHEN and CDR2 is SYDVKM. The CDR3 nucleotides read TGTGCCAGCAGTTTATCCCGGACAGGGGAGAGAGGCTACACCTTC. It codes for CASSLSRTGERGYTF.

This clonotype has at least ten counts. The V call is TRBV2, the J call TRBJ1-1; no definite D call. This CDR3 comprises 13 residues. V lost 8 bases, J lost 2 bases, and 12 bases lay in between. The V gene's germline CDR1 is SNHLY and CDR2 FYNNEI. The CDR3 DNA reads as TGTGCCAGCTTCGTTACAGAAAACACTGAAGCTTTCTTT. The encoded protein is CASFVTENTEAFF.

V gene TRBV29-1 combines with J gene TRBJ1-1; tentatively, D is TRBD1 (5 bases). Trimming took 1 base from V and 0 from J, leaving 9 bases between them. This CDR3 spans 14 amino acids. Looked up from germline, CDR1 is SQVTM and CDR2 is ANQGSEA. CDR3 in DNA: TGCAGCGTTGAAGCGGGGGTCATGAACACTGAAGCTTTCTTT. The encoded protein is CSVEAGVMNTEAFF.

This clonotype was detected only a few times. A much larger clone is a single base away; this may be a read error. The V gene is TRBV9, the J gene TRBJ2-1; D call uncertain. Germline CDR1 and CDR2: SGDLS and YYNGEE. The CDR3 is 14 amino acids. CDR3 sequence (DNA): TGTGCCAGCAACGTAGTCTGGGCCCACAATGAGCAGTTCTTC. This sequence encodes CASNVVWAHNEQFF.

This clonotype was seen only a few times. The CDR3 sequence: CASSTGRYYEQYF. The CDR3 nucleotides are TGTGCCAGCAGTACAGGGAGGTACTACGAGCAGTACTTC. This rearrangement joins TRBV28 to TRBJ2-7; D may be TRBD1 or TRBD2 (6 bases each). V dropped 5 bases and J dropped 3 bases, with 11 bases sitting between them. The CDR3 extends over 13 amino acids. Germline V gene data show CDR1 as MDHEN and CDR2 as SYDVKM.

This clonotype was recorded a few times. The CDR3 DNA reads TGTGCCAGCAGCATGGGACAGTCAGATACGCAGTATTTT. This codes for CASSMGQSDTQYF. The chain combines TRBV3-1 with TRBJ2-3, with TRBD1 matching over 7 bases. Germline V lookup: CDR1 LGHDT, CDR2 YNNKEL (reference sequence). Losses at the gene ends were 5 bases for V and 4 bases for J; bases not matched to a gene: 3. This CDR3 has 13 amino acids.

Details on this clonotype: Since the CDR3 does not end with the conserved phenylalanine or tryptophan, this likely comes from a read error. The genes are TRBV7-2 and TRBJ2-7; maybe TRBD1 (5 bases). The germline V gene encodes CDR1 SGHTA and CDR2 FQGNSA. The CDR3 totals 12 residues. The V end lost 1 base, the J end lost 6 bases, and 7 bases lay between the germline ends. CDR3 sequence (DNA): TGTGCCAGCAGCTTAGGGACACCCGAGCAGTACTTA. As protein: CASSLGTPEQYL.